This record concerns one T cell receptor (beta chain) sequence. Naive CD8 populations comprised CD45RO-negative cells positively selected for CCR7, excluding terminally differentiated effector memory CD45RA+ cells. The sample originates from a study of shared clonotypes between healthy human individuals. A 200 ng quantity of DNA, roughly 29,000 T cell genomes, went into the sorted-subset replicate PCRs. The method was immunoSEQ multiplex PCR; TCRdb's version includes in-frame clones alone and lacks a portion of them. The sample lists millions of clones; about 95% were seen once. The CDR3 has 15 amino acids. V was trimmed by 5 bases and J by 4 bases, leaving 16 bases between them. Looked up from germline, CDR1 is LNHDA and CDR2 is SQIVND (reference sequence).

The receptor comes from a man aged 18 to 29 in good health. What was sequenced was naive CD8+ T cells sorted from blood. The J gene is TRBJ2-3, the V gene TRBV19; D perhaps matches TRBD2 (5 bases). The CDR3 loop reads CASSSRTLAADTQYF. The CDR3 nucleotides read TGTGCCAGTAGTTCCCGGACTCTAGCAGCAGATACGCAGTATTTT.